The 32 T cell receptor beta chains presented below share a single source sample, sequenced in a study of CD8+ T cells in alopecia areata. Following extraction, RNA underwent reverse transcription to cDNA, which served as the sequencing template. The repertoire was sequenced with immunoSEQ multiplex PCR; TCRdb's copy has only in-frame clones and lacks some. The sample has roughly 110,000 clones; roughly three fifths are singletons. Indicated treatment: oral pan-JAK inhibitor, 5-10 mg twice daily. Sequences were derived from CD4+ T cells sorted from blood, sampled at week 24, from a patient treated with tofacitinib. These receptors were obtained from a human donor with alopecia areata.

A few counts support this clone. The chain employs TRBV2 and TRBJ1-1; D might be TRBD1 (6 bases). Germline loops: CDR1 SNHLY, CDR2 FYNNEI. Trimming pared 6 bases from V and 1 base from J, leaving 18 bases between. The CDR3 has 16 residues. The CDR3 region is CASSPNLGGSNTEAFF. CDR3 nucleotide sequence: TGTGCCAGCAGCCCAAATTTGGGGGGCTCGAACACTGAAGCTTTCTTT. The whole variable domain, remainder taken from reference TRBV2 and TRBJ1-1, is EPEVTQTPSHQVTQMGQEVILRCVPISNHLYFYWYRQILGQKVEFLVSFYNNEISEKSEIFDDQFSVERPDGSNFTLKIRSTKLEDSAMYFCASSPNLGGSNTEAFFGQGTRLTVV.

The V and J genes are TRBV7-8 and TRBJ2-7; D might be TRBD1 or TRBD2, each matching 5 bases. Trimming stripped 5 bases from V and 2 bases from J, with 13 bases between. This CDR3 contains 14 residues. Germline V lookup: CDR1 SGHVS, CDR2 FQNEAQ. For the CDR3, the DNA is TGTGCCAGCAGCAAGGGACCGACTGCCTACGAGCAGTACTTC. Translation gives CASSKGPTAYEQYF.

The chain combines TRBV6-5 with TRBJ1-6; the D gene is possibly TRBD1 (5 bases). Germline-derived CDR1 and CDR2 are MNHEY and SVGAGI. Between the trimmed V and J ends, which lost 4 bases and 14 bases, there was a span of 9 bases. The CDR3 sequence is 11 residues long. The CDR3 reads CASSSGRALHF. DNA for the CDR3: TGTGCCAGCAGTTCGGGACGGGCCCTCCACTTT.

This clone was seen only a few times. The chain carries TRBV5-1 and TRBJ1-1; perhaps TRBD1 as D (5 bases). The germline CDR1 and CDR2 sequences are SGHRS and YFSETQ. Trimming took 6 bases from V and 5 from J, leaving 23 bases between them. The CDR3 is made up of 16 amino acids. The CDR3 nucleotides read TGCGCCAGCAACCCCGGCATGGCAGGGCGTCAAACTGAAGCTTTCTTT. Translated: CASNPGMAGRQTEAFF.

In regard to this clone: A far larger clone lies a single base away; this is likely a read error. Other DNA sequences in this sample translate to the same CDR3. The chain recombines TRBV7-3 with TRBJ1-6; TRBD1 agrees at 7 bases. V lost 5 bases, J lost 0 bases, and 10 bases stayed unmatched. The CDR3 runs 18 residues. Germline V lookup: CDR1 SGHTA, CDR2 FQGTGA. The CDR3 DNA follows: TGTGCCAGCAGCCTATCAGCAGGGGGGAGCTCCTATAATTCACCCCTCCACTTT. Residues: CASSLSAGGSSYNSPLHF.

This clone was seen only a few times. This rearrangement joins TRBV5-1 to TRBJ1-2, with a possible D match to TRBD1 (5 bases). The V end lost 0 bases, the J end lost 5 bases, and 11 bases lay between the germline ends. This CDR3 has 14 amino acids. Germline V gene lookup returns CDR1 SGHRS and CDR2 YFSETQ. In DNA form, the CDR3 reads TGCGCCAGCAGCTTGGTTGCCGGGGCGTATGGCTACACCTTC. It translates to CASSLVAGAYGYTF.

The chain uses TRBV29-1 and TRBJ2-5; no definite D call. This CDR3 spans 13 amino acids. Germline CDR1 reads SQVTM; CDR2 reads ANQGSEA. V shed 1 base and J shed 7 bases, with 13 bases lying between them. In nucleotides, the CDR3 is TGCAGCGTTGAAGGACAATCGAAGGCGACCCAGTACTTC. This translates into CSVEGQSKATQYF.

The rearrangement links TRBV27 to TRBJ2-3, with no clear D. Germline CDR1 and CDR2: MNHEY and SMNVEV (reference sequence). Trimming left V 6 bases short and J 0 bases short, with 10 bases between. The CDR3 totals 14 residues. CDR3 nucleotides: TGTGCCAGCAGACGGCAGCCTAGCACAGATACGCAGTATTTT. As protein: CASRRQPSTDTQYF.

The J gene is TRBJ1-1, the V gene TRBV6-6, with D hard to call. V was shortened by 7 bases and J by 2 bases, with 8 bases between the two germline ends. CDR1 and CDR2 from the germline V gene are MNHNY and SVGAGI (reference sequence). The CDR3 is 12 amino acids. CDR3 residues: CASTLVNTEAFF. The DNA of the CDR3 is TGTGCCAGCACCCTTGTCAACACTGAAGCTTTCTTT.

The V call is TRBV5-1, the J call TRBJ1-6, with D tentatively TRBD1 (6 bases). The CDR3 length is 17 residues. V shed 1 base and J shed 7 bases, with 18 bases lying between them. Germline V gene sequence: CDR1 SGHRS, CDR2 YFSETQ. The CDR3 bases are TGCGCCAGCAGCTTGAGTGGGGGGCGCAGTAAGAATTCACCCCTCCACTTT. Its translation: CASSLSGGRSKNSPLHF.

The chain carries TRBV5-1 and TRBJ2-7, with 7 bases fitting TRBD1. Per the germline V gene, CDR1 is SGHRS and CDR2 is YFSETQ. The V segment lost 0 bases and the J segment 5 bases; nucleotides outside the gene matches: 5. The CDR3 sequence is 14 residues long. The CDR3 region has the DNA TGCGCCAGCAGCTTGGCGGGGACAGCAGACGAGCAGTACTTC. The encoded protein is CASSLAGTADEQYF. Together with reference TRBV5-1 and TRBJ2-7, the CDR3 gives the full variable domain: KAGVTQTPRYLIKTRGQQVTLSCSPISGHRSVSWYQQTPGQGLQFLFEYFSETQRNKGNFPGRFSGRQFSNSRSEMNVSTLELGDSALYLCASSLAGTADEQYFGPGTRLTVT.

The V and J genes are TRBV7-6 and TRBJ1-1; unclear D gene. The CDR3 length is 13 residues. V lost 1 base and J lost 11, with 14 bases in between. Per the germline V gene, CDR1 is SGHVS and CDR2 is FNYEAQ. CDR3 residues: CASSLGGPGGAFF. For the CDR3, the DNA is TGTGCCAGCAGCTTAGGAGGGCCCGGAGGGGCTTTCTTT.

This clone appeared a few times. V and J are TRBV19 and TRBJ2-3; the D gene is possibly TRBD2 (7 bases). Germline V CDR1 and CDR2: LNHDA, SQIVND (reference sequence). There are 14 residues in the CDR3. The V end was cut by 7 bases, the J end by 5 bases, with 16 bases between. Written as DNA, the CDR3 is TGTGCCAGTAAGGTCGCGGGGGCAGAAGATACGCAGTATTTT. Amino acids: CASKVAGAEDTQYF.

The chain is built from TRBV6-1 and TRBJ1-5; a possible D gene is TRBD1 (5 bases). This CDR3 has 15 residues. The germline V and J ends were trimmed by 4 bases and 3 bases, with 13 bases remaining between them. Per the germline V gene, CDR1 is MNHNS and CDR2 is SASEGT. CDR3 loop: CASSVKGPFNQPQHF. DNA for the CDR3: TGTGCCAGCAGTGTGAAGGGGCCCTTCAATCAGCCCCAGCATTTT.

The rearrangement uses TRBV5-1 and TRBJ2-5; D unclear. The CDR3 covers 14 residues. Trimming stripped 2 bases from V and 0 bases from J, with 8 bases between. The germline V gene encodes CDR1 SGHRS and CDR2 YFSETQ. The CDR3 DNA follows: TGCGCCAGCAGCTTCGGGCAGGACCAAGAGACCCAGTACTTC. Translating gives CASSFGQDQETQYF.

This clone turned up a few times. This chain links TRBV7-2 with TRBJ2-5, with D tentatively TRBD2 (6 bases). The CDR3 covers 15 residues. V gave up 1 base and J gave up 5 bases, with 14 bases separating them. The V gene's germline CDR1 is SGHTA and CDR2 FQGNSA. Written as DNA, the CDR3 is TGTGCCAGCAGCTTAGACACGGGGGTGGGTGAGACCCAGTACTTC. Translated, it gives CASSLDTGVGETQYF.

This clone turned up a few times. The rearrangement uses TRBV4-1 and TRBJ2-7; D not resolved. Germline assignment: CDR1 MGHRA and CDR2 YSYEKL. Trimming removed 4 bases at V and 1 base at J, with 23 bases between. CDR3 size: 18 residues. CDR3 residues: CASSRQTRSAAPSYEQYF. The DNA for the CDR3 is TGCGCCAGCAGCCGGCAGACAAGGAGCGCGGCGCCTTCCTACGAGCAGTACTTC.

The chain has TRBV5-1 and TRBJ2-3; 9 nucleotides line up with TRBD1. Germline CDR1 is SGHRS and CDR2 is YFSETQ. The ends lost 4 bases at V and 2 bases at J; junction bases unmatched: 5. The CDR3 spans 15 residues. DNA of the CDR3: TGCGCCAGCAGCGGGGACAGGGTGGTCACAGATACGCAGTATTTT. Its translation: CASSGDRVVTDTQYF.

This clone has just a few counts. The chain carries TRBV4-1 and TRBJ2-5; 7 bases fit TRBD2. Germline V gives CDR1 MGHRA, CDR2 YSYEKL. The CDR3 runs to 14 residues. Trimming at V came to 4 bases and at J to 0 bases, leaving 2 bases not matched to a gene. CDR3: CASSPAGNQETQYF. The DNA of the CDR3 is TGCGCCAGCAGCCCAGCGGGGAACCAAGAGACCCAGTACTTC.

There are a few counts of this clone. J is TRBJ1-4 and V is TRBV6-6; D not resolved. This CDR3 has 15 amino acids. Germline lookup yields CDR1 MNHNY and CDR2 SVGAGI (reference sequence). Trimming stripped 6 bases from V and 2 bases from J, with 13 bases between. The CDR3 spells CASSHQAATNEKLFF. The CDR3 nucleotides read TGTGCCAGCAGCCACCAGGCCGCGACTAATGAAAAACTGTTTTTT.

The chain recombines TRBV19 with TRBJ2-1; D possibly corresponds to TRBD1 (5 bases). This CDR3 has 17 residues. Trimming shortened V by 0 bases and J by 5 bases, and 17 bases separated the two germline ends. Per the germline V gene, CDR1 is LNHDA and CDR2 is SQIVND (reference sequence). CDR3 sequence reads: CASSIDVSTGSHNEQFF. CDR3 in DNA: TGTGCCAGTAGTATAGATGTGAGTACAGGTTCCCACAATGAGCAGTTCTTC.

V usage is TRBV29-1 and J usage is TRBJ2-5, with D possibly matching TRBD2 (7 bases). The CDR3 consists of 11 residues. Trimming left V 6 bases short and J 7 bases short, with 12 bases between. Germline-derived CDR1 and CDR2 are SQVTM and ANQGSEA. CDR3 bases: TGCAGCGTCCTAGGGGGGGTGACCCAGTACTTC. Residues: CSVLGGVTQYF.

The rearrangement uses TRBV6-5 and TRBJ2-3, with no clear D. The germline gives CDR1 MNHEY, CDR2 SVGAGI. The CDR3 runs 13 residues. V was pared by 10 bases and J by 0 bases, with 11 bases between. The CDR3 DNA follows: TGTGCCACCTATGTGGCTAGCACAGATACGCAGTATTTT. This translates into CATYVASTDTQYF.

The CDR3 sequence is CASSLHPASNYGYTF. In DNA, the CDR3 is TGTGCCAGCAGTCTACACCCCGCGTCAAACTATGGCTACACCTTC. V and J are TRBV6-5 and TRBJ1-2; D remains unclear. The CDR3 length is 15 residues. V was cut by 5 bases and J by 2 bases, with 15 bases left in between. The V gene's germline CDR1 is MNHEY and CDR2 SVGAGI.

Comments on this clone: Germline is not matched at one junction end, which may reflect a read error. The J gene is TRBJ2-5, the V gene TRBV7-7; D is perhaps TRBD2 (6 bases). The CDR3 is made up of 14 amino acids. The germline V gene has CDR1 SSHAT and CDR2 FNYEAQ (reference sequence). The DNA of the CDR3 is TGTGCTAGCAGTAACAGCGGGCGCGGGGAGACCCAGTACTTC. Its protein is CASSNSGRGETQYF.

This clone turned up a few times. V usage is TRBV29-1 and J usage is TRBJ1-1; D is perhaps TRBD1 (6 bases). The CDR3 consists of 14 residues. The V end lost 0 bases, the J end lost 4 bases, and 12 bases lay between the germline ends. Germline V lookup: CDR1 SQVTM, CDR2 ANQGSEA. The CDR3 nucleotides are TGCAGCGTTGAAGAGGGGGCGGCCGGCACTGAAGCTTTCTTT. Translating it yields CSVEEGAAGTEAFF.

V and J are TRBV13 and TRBJ2-3; D unclear. The CDR3 is made up of 16 amino acids. Germline V gene data show CDR1 as PRHDT and CDR2 as FYEKMQ (reference sequence). V was cut by 5 bases and J by 2 bases, with 17 bases left in between. The CDR3 here is CASSPTYPINTDTQYF. CDR3 in DNA: TGTGCCAGCAGCCCCACCTACCCAATTAACACAGATACGCAGTATTTT.

The chain links TRBV5-1 to TRBJ2-7; 9 nucleotides line up with TRBD1. There are 16 residues in the CDR3. Trimming cost V 7 bases and J 0 bases; bases outside gene matches: 11. Germline CDR1 SGHRS, CDR2 YFSETQ. The CDR3 is CASSTMGTGFSYEQYF. CDR3 DNA: TGCGCCAGCTCGACTATGGGGACAGGGTTCTCCTACGAGCAGTACTTC.

This clone has just one count. This chain joins TRBV11-2 and TRBJ1-3; unclear D gene. CDR3 length: 16 residues. Germline V gives CDR1 SGHAT, CDR2 FQNNGV. V lost 4 bases, J lost 0 bases, and 13 bases lay in between. CDR3 sequence (DNA): TGTGCCAGCAGCTCCCGAGCCCACAACTCTGGAAACACCATATATTTT. This codes for CASSSRAHNSGNTIYF.

The chain recombines TRBV29-1 with TRBJ1-4; 10 nucleotides line up with TRBD1. In germline, CDR1 is SQVTM, CDR2 ANQGSEA. V trimming: 6 bases; J trimming: 6 bases; junction bases outside the gene matches: 7. The CDR3 length is 14 residues. The CDR3 loop reads CSVTGGTGDEKLFF. The CDR3 coding sequence is TGCAGCGTCACCGGTGGGACAGGGGATGAAAAACTGTTTTTT.

This chain joins TRBV10-3 and TRBJ2-3, with TRBD2 as a possible D gene (5 bases). The CDR3 is made up of 12 amino acids. CDR1 and CDR2 from the germline V gene are ENHRY and SYGVKD. The V end lost 10 bases, the J end lost 6 bases, and 14 bases lay between the germline ends. The CDR3, as DNA: TGTGCCACCGGGGAGTTCTCTGATACGCAGTATTTT. It codes for CATGEFSDTQYF.

The genes are TRBV9 and TRBJ2-7, with D possibly being TRBD1 (5 bases). Germline V gene sequence: CDR1 SGDLS, CDR2 YYNGEE. V was shortened by 0 bases and J by 2 bases, with 9 bases between the two germline ends. The CDR3 has 14 amino acids. This chain's CDR3 is CASSVAAGTYEQYF. CDR3 nucleotide sequence: TGTGCCAGCAGCGTAGCGGCAGGGACCTACGAGCAGTACTTC. Drawing the rest from reference TRBV9 and TRBJ2-7, the complete variable domain is DSGVTQTPKHLITATGQRVTLRCSPRSGDLSVYWYQQSLDQGLQFLIQYYNGEERAKGNILERFSAQQFPDLHSELNLSSLELGDSALYFCASSVAAGTYEQYFGPGTRLTVT.